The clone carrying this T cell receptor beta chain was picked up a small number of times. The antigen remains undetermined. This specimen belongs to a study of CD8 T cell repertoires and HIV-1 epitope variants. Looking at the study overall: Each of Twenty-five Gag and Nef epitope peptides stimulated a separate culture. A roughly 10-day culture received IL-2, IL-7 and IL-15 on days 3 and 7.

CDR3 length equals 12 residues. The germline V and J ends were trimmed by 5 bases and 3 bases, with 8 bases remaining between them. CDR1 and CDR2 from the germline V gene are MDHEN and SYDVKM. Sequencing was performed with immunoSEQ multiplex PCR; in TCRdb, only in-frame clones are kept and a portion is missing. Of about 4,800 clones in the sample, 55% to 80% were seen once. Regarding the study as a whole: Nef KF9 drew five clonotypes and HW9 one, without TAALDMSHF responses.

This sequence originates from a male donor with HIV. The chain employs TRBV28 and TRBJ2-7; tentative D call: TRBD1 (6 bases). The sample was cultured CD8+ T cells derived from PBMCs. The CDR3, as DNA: TGTGCCAGCAGTCAGGGGAGCTACGAGCAGTACTTC. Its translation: CASSQGSYEQYF.